This entry is about one TCR beta chain. Its antigen is unknown. No base quality values were provided; no much bigger clone lies one nucleotide off. The High Capacity cDNA Reverse Transcription Kit was used to reverse transcribe all of the isolated RNA, meaning that expressed TCRB transcripts were what got sequenced. Naive, central memory and regulatory T cell samples underwent deep immunoSEQ sequencing, averaging around 3.9 million total reads per sample. After sorted cells were lysed in RLT buffer, RNA was extracted with DNase-treated RNeasy Micro or Mini kits, with the choice depending on cell number. To prevent cross-contamination, each cell subset was processed individually, whereas patient and healthy donor samples were processed jointly. Using the immunoSEQ multiplex PCR, TCRB sequences were amplified from cDNA into 87-bp fragments spanning the CDR3 region. Amplicons were sequenced on the Illumina HiSeq platform. The paper's processing steps were these. Synthetic template baselines were used to correct PCR bias computationally, reads within Hamming distance 2 were collapsed, and singletons that could not be merged were discarded. By aligning reads against IMGT, V, D and J genes, CDR3 length, and insertions or deletions at six rearrangement sites were assigned. Within each subset, clonotype counts were normalized to sorted cell number, and only after that were true diversity and Gini coefficients computed with the tcR R package. Repertoire sharing was quantified using the overlap coefficient calculated on TCRB nucleotide sequences. This immuneACCESS table, as held by TCRdb, lists in-frame sequences with V and J called but not all clones. Of the missing ones, under half trace to an unresolved V gene in checked studies; the others have no known cause. For V, J and clone size, that table is used; D and trimming come from the DNA. The sample table shows 120,000 or so clones, and around a sixth are seen once. Clones ranked in the top ten supply approximately 2.5% of the sample.

This specimen belongs to a study of beta chain features in type 1 diabetes (dated by TCRdb to about 2018). A note on the overall study: Mean age, gender distribution, total cell number and subset yield did not differ between patients and healthy donors. A total of 107,917,701 sorted cells were examined across all samples, and the number of cells per subset was strongly correlated with RNA yield. The study compared TCRB repertoires of sorted circulating CD4+ T cell subsets between recently diagnosed type 1 diabetes patients and matched healthy donors. Naive and central memory subsets were obtained from all 30 or so donors, but regulatory and stem cell-like memory subsets were isolated from only 8 patients and roughly eight healthy donors.

Each donor gave one peripheral blood draw, approximately 0.11 L on average, collected into heparinised tubes. Naive, central memory, regulatory and stem cell-like memory CD4+ T cells were sorted on a BD FACSAria II using a panel including CD45RO, CCR7, CD25, CD127, CD95 and CD27. Purity was above 98% for every sorted population. PBMCs were separated immediately by Lymphoprep density gradient centrifugation and were stained directly, without being cultured. So that batch effects would be minimized, each experiment stained and sorted samples in pairs, pairing one healthy donor with one patient. The cysteine opens and the phenylalanine closes a CDR3 of 13 amino acids. Left in the record is the CDR3 DNA by itself, 39 bases read in frame from the first base. Per the germline V gene, SGHVS is the CDR1 and FNYEAQ is the CDR2. Trimming removed 3 bases from V and 6 bases from J, leaving 10 bases between the germline ends.

The study at large found these results: In all four CD4+ subsets, TCRB CDR3 length was moderately but significantly shorter in type 1 diabetes patients. Shorter templates might be favored by PCR, yet because patient and control samples were amplified and corrected together, any such skew would affect both groups equally. Because cDNA rather than genomic DNA was sequenced, highly expressing activated cells could have been over-represented, although no difference in activation and CD3 levels was found between groups. Fewer insertions and more nucleotide deletions at VDJ recombination sites were observed in patients with type 1 diabetes, implying thymic rearrangement abnormalities. The naive, central memory and regulatory TCRB repertoires appeared to resemble one another more closely among patients than among healthy donors. Because small numbers of individuals were included in the HLA sub-analyses, any influence of HLA type on TCRB rearrangement was left unresolved.

The chain links TRBV7-6 with TRBJ2-3, with a weak D call of TRBD2 (5 bases match). Input material: central memory CD4+ T cells from blood. This TCR was recovered from a man aged 18 to 29 with type 1 diabetes. CDR3 sequence: CASSFGPGDTQYF. The sequence in DNA is TGTGCCAGCAGCTTTGGACCGGGGGATACGCAGTATTTT.